These 5 T cell receptor beta chains came from one sample sequenced in a study of OX40 agonist ivuxolimab in advanced cancers. Assay used: immunoSEQ multiplex PCR; TCRdb lists only in-frame clones, some missing. The sample holds tens of thousands of clones, 70% to 90% seen once. The sequencing here drew on CD4+ or CD8+ T cells sorted from blood, taken in a trial of the OX40 agonist ivuxolimab. These receptors originate from an adult with an advanced solid tumor such as melanoma, head and neck, liver or kidney cancer.

This clone was detected once. The V and J genes are TRBV28 and TRBJ2-7, with 10 bases identical to TRBD2. V dropped 2 bases and J dropped 3; count of bases not matched to a gene: 10. The CDR3 runs 17 residues. The germline V gene encodes CDR1 MDHEN and CDR2 SYDVKM. In DNA form, the CDR3 reads TGTGCCAGCAGTTTACCCAATCTAGCGGGAGTTCGCTACGAGCAGTACTTC. Translating it yields CASSLPNLAGVRYEQYF. Complete variable domain (other parts from reference TRBV28 and TRBJ2-7): DVKVTQSSRYLVKRTGEKVFLECVQDMDHENMFWYRQDPGLGLRLIYFSYDVKMKEKGDIPEGYSVSREKKERFSLILESASTNQTSMYLCASSLPNLAGVRYEQYFGPGTRLTVT.

The genes are TRBV4-2 and TRBJ2-4; D unresolved. The CDR3 runs to 16 residues. Germline V gene data show CDR1 as LGHNA and CDR2 as YNFKEQ. Trimming removed 0 bases at V and 0 bases at J, with 9 bases between. The CDR3 DNA is TGTGCCAGCAGCCAAGATGCGTACCTAGCCAAAAACATTCAGTACTTC. Encoded protein: CASSQDAYLAKNIQYF.

The chain joins TRBV18 to TRBJ2-5, with D hard to call. Germline-derived CDR1 and CDR2 are KGHSH and LQKENI. V lost 2 bases and J lost 1, with 5 bases in between. This CDR3 has 13 residues. The CDR3 is CASSPFGQETQYF. CDR3 nucleotides: TGTGCCAGCTCACCATTTGGCCAAGAGACCCAGTACTTC.

The chain carries TRBV6-4 and TRBJ2-3, with unresolved D. The V end lost 3 bases, the J end lost 6 bases, and 16 bases lay between the germline ends. CDR1 is MRHNA and CDR2 is SNTAGT in the germline V gene. The CDR3 covers 15 residues. The CDR3 protein is CASSESIVGVDTQYF. Here the CDR3 DNA reads TGTGCCAGCAGTGAATCTATCGTAGGTGTGGATACGCAGTATTTT.

The chain recombines TRBV5-1 with TRBJ2-5; a possible D gene is TRBD2 (6 bases). This CDR3 has 15 amino acids. V dropped 1 base and J dropped 5 bases, with 15 bases sitting between them. CDR1 is SGHRS, CDR2 YFSETQ, per germline. This chain's CDR3 is CASSLSVEGRETQYF. DNA of the CDR3: TGCGCCAGCAGCTTGTCGGTGGAGGGCAGGGAGACCCAGTACTTC.